This T cell receptor (beta chain) originates from a study of blood T cell repertoires in COVID-19. Looking at the study overall: Sites in the United States, Italy and Spain provided acute and convalescent COVID-19 samples. Sources were T cells, B-cell-depleted T cells, or PBMCs; the material itself was cDNA or gDNA.

Germline V CDR1 and CDR2: SNHLY, FYNNEI. V lost 3 bases and J lost 7, with 10 bases in between. The CDR3 contains 14 residues. In the study's own analysis: Estimated nucleated cell counts came from reference gene primer amplification. Measured with immunoSEQ multiplex PCR; TCRdb has only the in-frame clones, and not every one. V and J calls and clone size come straight from that table; D and trimming were deduced from the DNA. The data show under 35,000 clones, 80% seen once. The J gene is TRBJ1-6, the V gene TRBV2; D is perhaps TRBD1 (5 bases). Sequenced material: peripheral blood. This TCR was sampled from a man aged 80 or over with acute or convalescent COVID-19. For the CDR3, the DNA is TGTGCCAGCAGTGATGGTAGGGGAAATTCACCCCTCCACTTT. This sequence encodes CASSDGRGNSPLHF.